This T cell receptor (beta chain) emerged from a study of blood T cell repertoires in COVID-19. V lost 2 bases, J lost 4 bases, and 12 bases lay in between. The CDR3 totals 14 residues. Germline CDR1 and CDR2: SGHNT and YYREEE (reference sequence). Followed over time, Seattle patients had been enrolled while infection was active. Clones were read by immunoSEQ multiplex PCR, and TCRdb kept only the in-frame ones, dropping some. Counted here are 200,000 or so clones, about four fifths occurring once; the ten biggest clones make up approximately 12%. This clonotype was obtained from a woman at least 80 years old with COVID-19, enrolled during active disease. The specimen was peripheral blood. The rearrangement joins TRBV5-4 to TRBJ2-5, with D perhaps matching TRBD1 (5 bases). DNA for the CDR3: TGTGCCAGCAGCTTAGGGCCAGGGCGAGAGACCCAGTACTTC. Translation: CASSLGPGRETQYF. Full variable domain (remainder filled in from reference TRBV5-4 and TRBJ2-5): ETGVTQSPTHLIKTRGQQVTLRCSSQSGHNTVSWYQQALGQGPQFIFQYYREEENGRGNFPPRFSGLQFPNYSSELNVNALELDDSALYLCASSLGPGRETQYFGPGTRLLVL.